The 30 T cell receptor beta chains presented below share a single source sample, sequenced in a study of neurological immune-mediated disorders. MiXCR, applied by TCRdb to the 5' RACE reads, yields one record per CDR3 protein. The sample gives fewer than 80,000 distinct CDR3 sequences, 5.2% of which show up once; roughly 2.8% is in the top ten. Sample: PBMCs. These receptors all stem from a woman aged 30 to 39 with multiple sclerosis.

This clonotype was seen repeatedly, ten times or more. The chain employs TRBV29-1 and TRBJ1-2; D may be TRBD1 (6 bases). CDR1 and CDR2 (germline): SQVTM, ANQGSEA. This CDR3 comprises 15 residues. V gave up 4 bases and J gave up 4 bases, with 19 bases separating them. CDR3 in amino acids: CSVVGWTDNSYGYTF. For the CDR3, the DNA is TGCAGCGTTGTAGGTTGGACAGACAACTCCTATGGCTACACCTTC. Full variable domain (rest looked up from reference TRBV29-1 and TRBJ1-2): SAVISQKPSRDICQRGTSLTIQCQVDSQVTMMFWYRQQPGQSLTLIATANQGSEATYESGFVIDKFPISRPNLTFSTLTVSNMSPEDSSIYLCSVVGWTDNSYGYTFGSGTRLTVV.

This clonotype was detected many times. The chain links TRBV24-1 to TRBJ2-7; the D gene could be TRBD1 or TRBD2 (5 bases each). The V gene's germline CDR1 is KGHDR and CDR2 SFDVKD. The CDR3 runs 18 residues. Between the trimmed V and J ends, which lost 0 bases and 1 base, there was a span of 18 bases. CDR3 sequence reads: CATSDLSGPGTVSYEQYF. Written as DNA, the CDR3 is TGTGCCACCAGTGATTTGAGTGGGCCCGGGACGGTATCCTACGAGCAGTACTTC.

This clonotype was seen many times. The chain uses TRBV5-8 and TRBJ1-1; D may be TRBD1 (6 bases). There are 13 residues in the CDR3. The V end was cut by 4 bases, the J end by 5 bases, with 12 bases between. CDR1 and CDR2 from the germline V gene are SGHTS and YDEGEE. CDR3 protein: CASSVGARTEAFF. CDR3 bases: TGTGCCAGCAGCGTGGGGGCGCGGACTGAAGCTTTCTTT.

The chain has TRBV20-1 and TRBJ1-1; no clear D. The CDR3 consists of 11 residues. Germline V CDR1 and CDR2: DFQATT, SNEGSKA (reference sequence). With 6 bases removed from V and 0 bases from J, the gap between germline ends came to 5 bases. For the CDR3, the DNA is TGCAGTGCAGGGATGAACACTGAAGCTTTCTTT. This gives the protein CSAGMNTEAFF.

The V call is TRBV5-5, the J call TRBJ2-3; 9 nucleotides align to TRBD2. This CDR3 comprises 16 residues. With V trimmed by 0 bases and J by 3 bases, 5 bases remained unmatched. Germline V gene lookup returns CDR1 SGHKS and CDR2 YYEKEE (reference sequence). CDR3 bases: TGTGCCAGCAGCTTGGGTGCTAGCGGGGCTACAGATACGCAGTATTTT. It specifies CASSLGASGATDTQYF.

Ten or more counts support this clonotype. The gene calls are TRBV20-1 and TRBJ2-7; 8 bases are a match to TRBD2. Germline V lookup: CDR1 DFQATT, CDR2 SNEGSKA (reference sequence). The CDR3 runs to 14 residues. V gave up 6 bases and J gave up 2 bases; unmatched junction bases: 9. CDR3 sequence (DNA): TGCAGTGCCTCGCGGGGGGACCTTACCTACGAGCAGTACTTC. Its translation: CSASRGDLTYEQYF.

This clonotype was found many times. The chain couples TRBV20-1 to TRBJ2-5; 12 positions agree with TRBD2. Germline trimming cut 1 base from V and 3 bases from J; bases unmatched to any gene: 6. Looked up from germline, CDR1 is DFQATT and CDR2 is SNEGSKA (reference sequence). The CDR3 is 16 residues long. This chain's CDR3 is CSARARPSGGEETQYF. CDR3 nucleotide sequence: TGCAGTGCTAGAGCGAGACCTAGCGGGGGGGAAGAGACCCAGTACTTC.

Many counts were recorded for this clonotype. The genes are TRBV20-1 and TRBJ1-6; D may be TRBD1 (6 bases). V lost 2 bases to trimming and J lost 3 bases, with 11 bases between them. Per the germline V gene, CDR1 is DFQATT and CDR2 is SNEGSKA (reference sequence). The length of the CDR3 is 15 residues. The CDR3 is CSARKAGDYNSPLHF. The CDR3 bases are TGCAGTGCTAGAAAAGCAGGGGACTATAATTCACCCCTCCACTTT.

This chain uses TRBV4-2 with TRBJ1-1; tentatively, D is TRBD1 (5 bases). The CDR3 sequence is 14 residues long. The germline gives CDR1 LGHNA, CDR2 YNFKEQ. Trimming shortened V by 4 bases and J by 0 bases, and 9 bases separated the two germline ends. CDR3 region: CASSPRGMNTEAFF. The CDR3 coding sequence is TGTGCCAGCAGCCCCCGGGGCATGAACACTGAAGCTTTCTTT.

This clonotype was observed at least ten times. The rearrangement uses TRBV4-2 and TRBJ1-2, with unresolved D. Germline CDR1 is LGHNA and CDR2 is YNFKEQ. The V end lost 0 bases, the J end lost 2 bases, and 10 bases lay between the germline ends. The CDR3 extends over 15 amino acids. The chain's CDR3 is CASSQDWQSNYGYTF. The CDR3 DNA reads TGTGCCAGCAGCCAAGATTGGCAGAGCAACTATGGCTACACCTTC.

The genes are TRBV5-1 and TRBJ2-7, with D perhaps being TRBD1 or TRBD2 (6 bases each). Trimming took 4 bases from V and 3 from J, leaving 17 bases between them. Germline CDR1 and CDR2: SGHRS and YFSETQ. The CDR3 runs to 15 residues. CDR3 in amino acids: CASSPGGGSLYEQYF. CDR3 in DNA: TGCGCCAGCAGCCCCGGGGGCGGATCTCTCTACGAGCAGTACTTC. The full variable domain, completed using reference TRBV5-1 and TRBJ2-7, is KAGVTQTPRYLIKTRGQQVTLSCSPISGHRSVSWYQQTPGQGLQFLFEYFSETQRNKGNFPGRFSGRQFSNSRSEMNVSTLELGDSALYLCASSPGGGSLYEQYFGPGTRLTVT.

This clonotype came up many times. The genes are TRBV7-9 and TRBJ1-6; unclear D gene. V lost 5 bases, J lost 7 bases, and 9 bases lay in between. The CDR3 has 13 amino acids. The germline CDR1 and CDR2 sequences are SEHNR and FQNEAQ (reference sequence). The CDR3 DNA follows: TGTGCCAGCAGCCTCAACTTCAATTCACCCCTCCACTTT. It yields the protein CASSLNFNSPLHF.

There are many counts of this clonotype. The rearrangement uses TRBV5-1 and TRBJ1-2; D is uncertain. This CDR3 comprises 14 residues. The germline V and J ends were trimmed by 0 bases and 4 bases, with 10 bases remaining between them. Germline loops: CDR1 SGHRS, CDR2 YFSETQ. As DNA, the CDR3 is TGCGCCAGCAGCTTGGCCGAGGGAGGCTATGGCTACACCTTC. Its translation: CASSLAEGGYGYTF.

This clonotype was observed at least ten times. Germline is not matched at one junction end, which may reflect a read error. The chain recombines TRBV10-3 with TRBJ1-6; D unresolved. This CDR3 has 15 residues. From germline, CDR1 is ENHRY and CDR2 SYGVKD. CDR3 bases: TGTGCCATCAGTGAGGGCAGCTCCTATAATTCACCCCTCAACTTT. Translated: CAISEGSSYNSPLNF.

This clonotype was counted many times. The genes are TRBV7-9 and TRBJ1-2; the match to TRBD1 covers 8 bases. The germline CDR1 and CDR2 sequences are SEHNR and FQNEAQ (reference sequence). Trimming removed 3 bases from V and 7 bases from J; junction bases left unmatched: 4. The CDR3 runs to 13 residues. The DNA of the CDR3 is TGTGCCAGCAGCTTCGGACAGGGCTCTGGCTACACCTTC. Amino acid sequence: CASSFGQGSGYTF.

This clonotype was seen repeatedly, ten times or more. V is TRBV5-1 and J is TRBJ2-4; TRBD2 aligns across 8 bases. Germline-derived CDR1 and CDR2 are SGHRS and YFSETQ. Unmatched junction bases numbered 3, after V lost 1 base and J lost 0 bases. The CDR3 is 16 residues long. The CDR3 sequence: CASSLNAGGAKNIQYF. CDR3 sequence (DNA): TGCGCCAGCAGCTTGAACGCGGGGGGAGCCAAAAACATTCAGTACTTC.

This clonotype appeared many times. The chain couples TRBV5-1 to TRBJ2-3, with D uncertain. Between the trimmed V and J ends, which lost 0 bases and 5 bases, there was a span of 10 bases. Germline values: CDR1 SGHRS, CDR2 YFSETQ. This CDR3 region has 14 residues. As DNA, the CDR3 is TGCGCCAGCAGCTTGGGTGAGGTCGGAGATACGCAGTATTTT. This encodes CASSLGEVGDTQYF.

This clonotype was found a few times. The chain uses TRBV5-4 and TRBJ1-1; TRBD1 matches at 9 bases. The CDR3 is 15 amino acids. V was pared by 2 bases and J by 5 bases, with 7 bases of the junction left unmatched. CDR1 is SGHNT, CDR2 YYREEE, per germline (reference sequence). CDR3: CASSLPGTGYTEAFF. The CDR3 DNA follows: TGTGCCAGCAGCTTACCCGGGACAGGGTATACTGAAGCTTTCTTT.

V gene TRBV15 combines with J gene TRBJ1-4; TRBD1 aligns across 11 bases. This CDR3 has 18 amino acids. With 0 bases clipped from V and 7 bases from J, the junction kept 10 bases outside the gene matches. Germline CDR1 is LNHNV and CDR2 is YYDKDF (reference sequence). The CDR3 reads CATSRDRRTGGEGEKLFF. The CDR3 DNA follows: TGTGCCACCAGCAGAGATCGCCGGACAGGGGGCGAGGGTGAAAAACTGTTTTTT. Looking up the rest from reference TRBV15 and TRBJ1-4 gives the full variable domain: DAMVIQNPRYQVTQFGKPVTLSCSQTLNHNVMYWYQQKSSQAPKLLFHYYDKDFNNEADTPDNFQSRRPNTSFCFLDIRSPGLGDTAMYLCATSRDRRTGGEGEKLFFGSGTQLSVL.

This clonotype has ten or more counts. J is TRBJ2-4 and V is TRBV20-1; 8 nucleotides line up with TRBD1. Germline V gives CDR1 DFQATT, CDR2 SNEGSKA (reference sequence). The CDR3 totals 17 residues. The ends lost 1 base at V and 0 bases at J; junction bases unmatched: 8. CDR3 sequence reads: CSARAAGGGGAKNIQYF. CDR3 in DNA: TGCAGTGCTAGAGCGGCAGGGGGCGGAGGAGCCAAAAACATTCAGTACTTC.

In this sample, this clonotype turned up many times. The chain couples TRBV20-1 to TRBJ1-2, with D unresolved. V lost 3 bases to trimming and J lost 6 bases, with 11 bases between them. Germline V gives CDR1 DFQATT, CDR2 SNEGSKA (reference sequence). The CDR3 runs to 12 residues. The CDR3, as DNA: TGCAGTGCTAGGAATCTACGGGATGGCTACACCTTC. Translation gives CSARNLRDGYTF.

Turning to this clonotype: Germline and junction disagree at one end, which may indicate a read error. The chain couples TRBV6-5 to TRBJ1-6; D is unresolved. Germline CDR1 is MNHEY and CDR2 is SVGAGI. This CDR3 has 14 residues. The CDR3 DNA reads TGTGCCAGCAGTTACTCTGCCCAGAGACCACCCCTCAACTTT. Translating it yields CASSYSAQRPPLNF.

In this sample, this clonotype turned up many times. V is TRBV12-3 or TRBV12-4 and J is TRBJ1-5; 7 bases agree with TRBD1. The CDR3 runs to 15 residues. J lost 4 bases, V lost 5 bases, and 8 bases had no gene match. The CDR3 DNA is TGTGCCAGCAGTAATCAACAGGGGTCGAATCAGCCCCAGCATTTT. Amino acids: CASSNQQGSNQPQHF.

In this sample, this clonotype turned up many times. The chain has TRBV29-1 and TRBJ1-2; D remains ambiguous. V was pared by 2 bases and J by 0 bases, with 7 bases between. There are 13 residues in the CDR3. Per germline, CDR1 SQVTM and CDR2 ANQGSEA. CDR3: CSVETPSNYGYTF. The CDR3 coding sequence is TGCAGCGTTGAAACCCCCTCTAACTATGGCTACACCTTC.

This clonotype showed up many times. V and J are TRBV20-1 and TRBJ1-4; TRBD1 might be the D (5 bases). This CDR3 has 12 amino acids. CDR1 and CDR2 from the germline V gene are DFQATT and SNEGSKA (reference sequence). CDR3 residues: CRARGDNEKLFF. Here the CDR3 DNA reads TGCAGGGCTCGAGGGGACAATGAAAAACTGTTTTTT.

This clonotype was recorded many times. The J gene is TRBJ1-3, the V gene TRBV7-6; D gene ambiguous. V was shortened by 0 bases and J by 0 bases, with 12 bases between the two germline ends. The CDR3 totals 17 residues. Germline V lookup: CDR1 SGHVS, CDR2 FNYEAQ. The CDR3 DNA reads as TGTGCCAGCAGCTTAGCTCCTAGCCACAACTCTGGAAACACCATATATTTT. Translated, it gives CASSLAPSHNSGNTIYF.

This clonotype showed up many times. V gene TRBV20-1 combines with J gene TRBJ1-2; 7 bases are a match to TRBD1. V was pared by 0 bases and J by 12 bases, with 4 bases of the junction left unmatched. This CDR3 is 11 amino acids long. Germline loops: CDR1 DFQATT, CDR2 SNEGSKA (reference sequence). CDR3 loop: CSAREDRFNTF. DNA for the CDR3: TGCAGTGCTAGAGAGGACAGGTTCAACACCTTC.

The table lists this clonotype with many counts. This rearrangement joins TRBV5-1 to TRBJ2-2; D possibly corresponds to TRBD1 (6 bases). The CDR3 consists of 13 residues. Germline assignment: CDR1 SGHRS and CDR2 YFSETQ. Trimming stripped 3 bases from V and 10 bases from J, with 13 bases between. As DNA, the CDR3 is TGCGCCAGCAGCTCGACAGGTTCGGAGGAGCTGTTTTTT. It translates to CASSSTGSEELFF. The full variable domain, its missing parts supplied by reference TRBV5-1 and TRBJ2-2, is KAGVTQTPRYLIKTRGQQVTLSCSPISGHRSVSWYQQTPGQGLQFLFEYFSETQRNKGNFPGRFSGRQFSNSRSEMNVSTLELGDSALYLCASSSTGSEELFFGEGSRLTVL.

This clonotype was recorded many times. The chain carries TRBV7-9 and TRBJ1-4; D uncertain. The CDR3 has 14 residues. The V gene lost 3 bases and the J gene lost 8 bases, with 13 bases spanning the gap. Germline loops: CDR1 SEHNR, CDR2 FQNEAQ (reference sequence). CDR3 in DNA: TGTGCCAGCAGCTTTGGGCAGGCTGTGGAAAAACTGTTTTTT. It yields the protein CASSFGQAVEKLFF. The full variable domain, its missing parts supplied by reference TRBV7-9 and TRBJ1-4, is DTGVSQNPRHKITKRGQNVTFRCDPISEHNRLYWYRQTLGQGPEFLTYFQNEAQLEKSRLLSDRFSAERPKGSFSTLEIQRTEQGDSAMYLCASSFGQAVEKLFFGSGTQLSVL.

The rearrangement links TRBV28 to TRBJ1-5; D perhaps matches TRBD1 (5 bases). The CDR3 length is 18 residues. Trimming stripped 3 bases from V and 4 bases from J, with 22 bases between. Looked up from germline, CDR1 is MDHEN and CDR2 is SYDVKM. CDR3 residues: CASSLSVLVGTLNQPQHF. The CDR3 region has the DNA TGTGCCAGCAGTTTGTCCGTTTTAGTCGGGACCCTAAATCAGCCCCAGCATTTT.